This T cell receptor beta chain was captured by sequencing in a study of T cell repertoires in cytomegalovirus infection. Comment on this clonotype: Its antigen is unidentified.

One entry per CDR3 protein results from TCRdb running MiXCR on the reads. The sample includes roughly 350,000 distinct CDR3 sequences, about 35% of them seen just once. This TCR derives from a human donor in good health (CMV status not recorded). Some clones in this sample may be carry-over from other donors' samples. Specimen: cultured PBMCs, collected from culture after CMV antigen stimulation.

This chain's CDR3 is CASSSVWRPVGQYF. The CDR3 DNA follows: TGTGCCAGCAGCTCCGTATGGAGACCAGTTGGGCAGTACTTC. The V call is TRBV7-2, the J call TRBJ2-7; D remains ambiguous. V shed 4 bases and J shed 9 bases, with 19 bases lying between them. The germline gives CDR1 SGHTA, CDR2 FQGNSA. The CDR3 contains 14 residues.